A single T cell receptor (beta chain) is shown here with its context. These data are taken from a study of blood T cell repertoires in COVID-19. Across the study: Both acute and convalescent COVID-19 samples were obtained from the United States, Italy and Spain. Sample material is recorded as cDNA or gDNA derived from T cells, B-cell-depleted T cells, or PBMCs.

How the authors handled the data: Reference gene primer amplification in the assay estimated nucleated cell counts. Sequencing was performed with immunoSEQ multiplex PCR; in TCRdb, only in-frame clones are kept and a portion is missing. V and J calls and clone size follow that table, whereas D and trimming were derived from the DNA. In the table there are just over 95,000 clones, roughly nine tenths of which are singletons. This CDR3 comprises 12 residues. Germline CDR1 and CDR2: MNHEY and SMNVEV (reference sequence). Deletions cut 9 bases from V and 5 bases from J, with 11 bases between. The receptor comes from a man over 45 with acute or convalescent COVID-19. The material sequenced was peripheral blood. This chain links TRBV27 with TRBJ2-1; D might be TRBD2 (6 bases). The CDR3 protein is CASKRANNEQFF. DNA of the CDR3: TGTGCCAGTAAGCGGGCGAACAATGAGCAGTTCTTC.